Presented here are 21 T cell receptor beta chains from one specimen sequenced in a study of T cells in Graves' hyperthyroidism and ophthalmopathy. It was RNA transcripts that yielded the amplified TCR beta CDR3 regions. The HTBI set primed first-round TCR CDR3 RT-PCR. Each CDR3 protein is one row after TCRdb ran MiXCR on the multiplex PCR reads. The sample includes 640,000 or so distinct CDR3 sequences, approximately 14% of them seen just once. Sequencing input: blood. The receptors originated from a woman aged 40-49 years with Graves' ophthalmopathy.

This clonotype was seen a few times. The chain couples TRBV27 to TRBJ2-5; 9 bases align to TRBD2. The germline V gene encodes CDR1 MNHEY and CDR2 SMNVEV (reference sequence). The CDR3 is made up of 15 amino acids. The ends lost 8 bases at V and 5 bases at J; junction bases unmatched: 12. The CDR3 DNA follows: TGTGCCAGCTCCCCTGATAGCGGGAGTGTTGAGACCCAGTACTTC. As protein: CASSPDSGSVETQYF.

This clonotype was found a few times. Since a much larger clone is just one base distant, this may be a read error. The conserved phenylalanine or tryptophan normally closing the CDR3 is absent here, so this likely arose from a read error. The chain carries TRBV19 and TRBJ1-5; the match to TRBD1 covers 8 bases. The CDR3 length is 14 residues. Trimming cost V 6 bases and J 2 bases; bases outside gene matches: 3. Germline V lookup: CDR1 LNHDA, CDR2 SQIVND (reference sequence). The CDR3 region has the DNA TGTGCCAGTAGGGACAGGGTTGGCAATCAGCCCCAGCATTCT. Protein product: CASRDRVGNQPQHS.

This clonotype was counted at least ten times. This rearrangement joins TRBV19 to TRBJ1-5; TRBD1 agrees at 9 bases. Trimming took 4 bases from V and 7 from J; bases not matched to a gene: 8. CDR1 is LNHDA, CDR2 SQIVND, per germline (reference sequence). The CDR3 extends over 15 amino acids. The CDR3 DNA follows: TGTGCCAGTAGTACCTGGACAGGGGTGGACCAGCCCCAGCATTTT. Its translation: CASSTWTGVDQPQHF. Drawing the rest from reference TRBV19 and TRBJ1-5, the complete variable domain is DGGITQSPKYLFRKEGQNVTLSCEQNLNHDAMYWYRQDPGQGLRLIYYSQIVNDFQKGDIAEGYSVSREKKESFPLTVTSAQKNPTAFYLCASSTWTGVDQPQHFGDGTRLSIL.

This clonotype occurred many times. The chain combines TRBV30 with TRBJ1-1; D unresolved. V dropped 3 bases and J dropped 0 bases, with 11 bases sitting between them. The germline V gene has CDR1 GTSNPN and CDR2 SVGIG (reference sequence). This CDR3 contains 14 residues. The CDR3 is CAWSPQPMNTEAFF. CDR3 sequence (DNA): TGTGCCTGGAGCCCTCAACCCATGAACACTGAAGCTTTCTTT.

The CDR3 is CASSYFPGTSASQETQYF. In DNA, the CDR3 is TGTGCCAGCAGTTACTTTCCCGGGACTAGCGCAAGTCAAGAGACCCAGTACTTC. V gene TRBV6-5 combines with J gene TRBJ2-5, with 10 bases matching TRBD2. The CDR3 spans 18 residues. Germline CDR1 reads MNHEY; CDR2 reads SVGAGI. The V gene end was trimmed by 1 base and the J gene end by 2 bases; junction bases not matched to a gene: 10.

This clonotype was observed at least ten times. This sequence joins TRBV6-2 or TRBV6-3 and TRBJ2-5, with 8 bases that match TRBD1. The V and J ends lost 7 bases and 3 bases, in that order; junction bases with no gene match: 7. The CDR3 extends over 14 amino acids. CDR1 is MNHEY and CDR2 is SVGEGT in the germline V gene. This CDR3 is CASTGTGIKETQYF. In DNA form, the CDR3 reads TGTGCCAGCACGGGGACAGGCATCAAAGAGACCCAGTACTTC.

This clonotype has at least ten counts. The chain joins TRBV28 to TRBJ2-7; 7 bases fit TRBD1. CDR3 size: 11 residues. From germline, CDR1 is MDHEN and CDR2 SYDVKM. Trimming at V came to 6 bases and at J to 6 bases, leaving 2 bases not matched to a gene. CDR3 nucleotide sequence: TGTGCCAGCAGACAGGGGAGCGAGCAGTACTTC. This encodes CASRQGSEQYF.

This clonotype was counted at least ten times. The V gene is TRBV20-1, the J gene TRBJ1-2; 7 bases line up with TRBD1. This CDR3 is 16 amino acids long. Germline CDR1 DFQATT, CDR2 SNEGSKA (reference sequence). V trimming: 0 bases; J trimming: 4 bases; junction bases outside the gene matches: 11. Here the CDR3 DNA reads TGCAGTGCTAGAGATCCAGGGGGGGTGAGAGGCTATGGCTACACCTTC. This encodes CSARDPGGVRGYGYTF.

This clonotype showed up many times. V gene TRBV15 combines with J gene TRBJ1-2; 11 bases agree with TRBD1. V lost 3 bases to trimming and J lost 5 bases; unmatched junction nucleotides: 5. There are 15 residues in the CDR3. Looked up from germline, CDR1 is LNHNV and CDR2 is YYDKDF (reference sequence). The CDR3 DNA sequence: TGTGCCACCAGCAGTTTAGGGACAGGGGGTTATGGCTACACCTTC. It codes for CATSSLGTGGYGYTF.

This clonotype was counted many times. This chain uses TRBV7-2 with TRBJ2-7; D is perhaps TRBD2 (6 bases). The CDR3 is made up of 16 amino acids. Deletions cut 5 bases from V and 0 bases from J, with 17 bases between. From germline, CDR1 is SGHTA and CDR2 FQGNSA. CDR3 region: CASSTSSAAGSYEQYF. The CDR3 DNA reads TGTGCCAGCAGCACGTCTAGCGCCGCAGGCTCCTACGAGCAGTACTTC.

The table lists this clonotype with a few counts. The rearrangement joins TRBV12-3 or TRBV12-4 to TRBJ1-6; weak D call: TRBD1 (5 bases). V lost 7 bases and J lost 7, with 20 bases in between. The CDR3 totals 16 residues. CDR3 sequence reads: CASKTGTGLDNSPLHF. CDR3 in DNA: TGTGCCAGCAAGACCGGGACCGGGTTGGACAATTCACCCCTCCACTTT.

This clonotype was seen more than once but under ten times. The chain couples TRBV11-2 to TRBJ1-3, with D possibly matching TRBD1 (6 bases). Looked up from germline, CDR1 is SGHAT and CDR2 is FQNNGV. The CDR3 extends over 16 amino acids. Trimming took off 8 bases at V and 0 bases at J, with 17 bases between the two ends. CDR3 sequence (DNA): TGTGCCAGCCGACCACAGGGACCAGTCTCTGGAAACACCATATATTTT. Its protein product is CASRPQGPVSGNTIYF.

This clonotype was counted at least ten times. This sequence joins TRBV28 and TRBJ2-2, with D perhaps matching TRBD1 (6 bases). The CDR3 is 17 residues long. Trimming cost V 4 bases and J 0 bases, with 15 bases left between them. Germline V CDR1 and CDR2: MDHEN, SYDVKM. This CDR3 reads CASSYHRQVPNTGELFF. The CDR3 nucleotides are TGTGCCAGCAGTTACCACCGACAGGTACCGAACACCGGGGAGCTGTTTTTT.

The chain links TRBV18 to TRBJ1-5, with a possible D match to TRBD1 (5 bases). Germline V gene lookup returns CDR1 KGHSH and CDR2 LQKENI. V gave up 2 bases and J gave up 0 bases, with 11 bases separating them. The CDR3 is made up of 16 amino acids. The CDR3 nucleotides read TGTGCCAGCTCACCAGGGGCTCCGAATAGCAATCAGCCCCAGCATTTT. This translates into CASSPGAPNSNQPQHF. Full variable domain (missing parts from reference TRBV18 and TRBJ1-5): NAGVMQNPRHLVRRRGQEARLRCSPMKGHSHVYWYRQLPEEGLKFMVYLQKENIIDESGMPKERFSAEFPKEGPSILRIQQVVRGDSAAYFCASSPGAPNSNQPQHFGDGTRLSIL.

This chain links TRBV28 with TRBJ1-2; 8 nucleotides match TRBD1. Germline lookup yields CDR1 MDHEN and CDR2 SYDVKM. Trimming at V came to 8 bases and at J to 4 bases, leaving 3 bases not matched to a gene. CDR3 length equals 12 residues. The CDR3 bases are TGTGCCAGCCACAGGGGGAGCTATGGCTACACCTTC. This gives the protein CASHRGSYGYTF.

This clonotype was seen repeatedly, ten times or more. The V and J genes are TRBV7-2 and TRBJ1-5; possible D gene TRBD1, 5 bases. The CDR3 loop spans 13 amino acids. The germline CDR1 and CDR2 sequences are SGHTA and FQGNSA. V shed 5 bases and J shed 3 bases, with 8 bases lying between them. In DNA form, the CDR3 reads TGTGCCAGCAGCGGGACGTTCAATCAGCCCCAGCATTTT. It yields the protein CASSGTFNQPQHF.

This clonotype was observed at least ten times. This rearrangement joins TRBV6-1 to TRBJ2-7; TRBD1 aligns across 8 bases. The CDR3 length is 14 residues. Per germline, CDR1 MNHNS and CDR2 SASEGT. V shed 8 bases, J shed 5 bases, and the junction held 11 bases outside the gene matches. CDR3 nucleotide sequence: TGTGCCAGCGCCACGGGACAGGCTGGGGACGAGCAGTACTTC. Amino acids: CASATGQAGDEQYF.

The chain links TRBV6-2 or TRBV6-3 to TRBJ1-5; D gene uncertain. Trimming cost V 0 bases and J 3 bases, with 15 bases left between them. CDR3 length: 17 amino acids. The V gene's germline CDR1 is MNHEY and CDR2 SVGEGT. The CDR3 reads CASSYSYRGSLNQPQHF. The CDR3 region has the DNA TGTGCCAGCAGTTACTCGTACCGCGGCAGTCTCAATCAGCCCCAGCATTTT.

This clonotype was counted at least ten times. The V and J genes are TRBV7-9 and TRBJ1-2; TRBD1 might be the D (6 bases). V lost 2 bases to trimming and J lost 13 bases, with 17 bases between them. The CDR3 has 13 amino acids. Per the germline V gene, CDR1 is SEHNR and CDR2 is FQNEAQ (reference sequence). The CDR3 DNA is TGTGCCAGCAGCTTACTACAGGGAGTGGCTTTCACCTTC. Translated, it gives CASSLLQGVAFTF.

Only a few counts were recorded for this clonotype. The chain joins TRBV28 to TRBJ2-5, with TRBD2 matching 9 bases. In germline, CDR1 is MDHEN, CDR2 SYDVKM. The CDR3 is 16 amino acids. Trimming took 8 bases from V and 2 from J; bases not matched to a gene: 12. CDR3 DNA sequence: TGTGCCAGCTCAAGACCGGGACTAGCAGCACAAGAGACCCAGTACTTC. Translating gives CASSRPGLAAQETQYF.

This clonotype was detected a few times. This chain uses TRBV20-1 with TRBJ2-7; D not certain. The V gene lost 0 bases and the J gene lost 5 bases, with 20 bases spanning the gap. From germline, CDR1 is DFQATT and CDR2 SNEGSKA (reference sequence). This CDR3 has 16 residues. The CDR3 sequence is CSARDGDITGYDEQYF. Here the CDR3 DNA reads TGCAGTGCTAGAGATGGGGATATAACTGGTTACGACGAGCAGTACTTC.